This T cell receptor (beta chain) was sequenced for a study of T cell responses to AZD1222 COVID-19 vaccine (dated by TCRdb to the early 2020s). Regarding the complete study: AZD1222 recipients given second doses at about 4 weeks or at about 12 weeks were pooled, since spike-specific TCR depth and breadth were not found to differ between the two schedules. TCR sequencing was performed for 230 to 250 trial participants, of whom 200 to 220 were given two doses of AZD1222 and 26 were given two doses of MenACWY control vaccine. Trial participants were enrolled by age into subgroups of 18-55, 56-69 and 70-plus years, and around 150, 28 and 57 TCR-sequenced participants, respectively, were included in these subgroups. The paper's findings and limits, for the study overall: Only five to seven AZD1222 recipients were SARS-CoV-2 seropositive at baseline, limiting conclusions about previously exposed vaccinees. No day 14 peak-response samples were available, so repertoires were characterized only after the peak T cell response. Spike-specific TCR breadth and depth rose significantly after two AZD1222 doses compared with day 0 and with MenACWY recipients. Vaccine-associated CD4 TCRs spanned the whole spike protein, with dominant responses in regions 160-218 and 743-854. The 56-69-year group was small, and its depth increase did not reach significance, likely because of low power. Reportedly, close to half of the unique spike-specific TCRs recognized epitopes lying outside the regions that are mutated in the B.1.351 and B.1.1.7 variants. Most participants were white British and females outnumbered males, and the authors suggested that clonal diversity may have been underestimated.

The CDR3 regions of human TCRbeta chains were subjected to immunosequencing. The study's own analysis went as follows. Repertoire TCRs were checked for matches against a reference library of SARS-CoV-2-specific TCRs that had been generated using the MIRA antigen-specificity platform. Breadth meant the fraction of unique TCRs that were SARS-CoV-2-associated, whereas depth meant the fraction of total T cells that were SARS-CoV-2-associated. Using the MIRA data, each spike-specific TCR was assigned both to the spike region to which the TCR was reactive and to a CD4 or CD8 class. Log10-transformed breadth and depth values were compared by one-way ANOVA with Sidak's multiple comparisons tests. The clones in this table, taken by TCRdb from immuneACCESS, are in-frame only. Not every clone is retained; where verified, under half of the shortfall comes from an unresolved V gene, and the cause of the rest is unknown. V and J calls plus clone size are reproduced from that table; the DNA served to infer D and trimming. In this sample the table shows roughly 100,000 clones, roughly nine tenths of which occur a single time. The biggest ten clones account for over 40% of the sample.

Interpreted using the paper, the time point label stands for: baseline before first vaccination. Samples from vaccinated people were obtained from the UK trials COV001 and COV002, which included a single-blind randomized controlled phase 2/3 trial of AZD1222 (ChAdOx1 nCoV-19) in healthy adults. Trial participant PBMC samples were collected at day 0 and day 28 after the second dose for TCRbeta chain sequencing. The CDR3 has 13 amino acids, counting the end cysteine and phenylalanine. Kept here is only the CDR3 DNA, which spans 39 bases and is read in frame from base 1. V lost 7 bases and J lost 4 bases; the stretch between them is 10 bases long. Looking up the germline V gene yields CDR1 MNHEY and CDR2 SVGAGI. In regard to this clone: What antigen it recognizes has not been identified. It has no much larger one-base neighbor in the sample; base qualities were not kept.

Source: peripheral blood, taken on day 0 of AZD1222 vaccination. The chain is assembled from TRBV6-5 and TRBJ1-4; 5 matching bases give a weak D call of TRBD1. The sequence came from an adult in good health. For the CDR3, the sequence is CASKGRSNEKLFF. Read as DNA, the sequence is TGTGCCAGCAAGGGGAGGAGTAATGAAAAACTGTTTTTT.